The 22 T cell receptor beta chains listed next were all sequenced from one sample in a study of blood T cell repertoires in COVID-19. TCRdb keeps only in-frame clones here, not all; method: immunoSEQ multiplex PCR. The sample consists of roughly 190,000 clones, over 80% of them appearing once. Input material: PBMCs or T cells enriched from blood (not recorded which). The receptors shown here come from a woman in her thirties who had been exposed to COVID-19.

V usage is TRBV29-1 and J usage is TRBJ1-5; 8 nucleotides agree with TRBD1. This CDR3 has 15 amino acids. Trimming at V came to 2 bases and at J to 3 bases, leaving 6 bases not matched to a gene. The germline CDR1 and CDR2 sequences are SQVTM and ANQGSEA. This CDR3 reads CSVETTGEPNQPQHF. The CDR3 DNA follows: TGCAGCGTTGAAACGACAGGGGAGCCCAATCAGCCCCAGCATTTT.

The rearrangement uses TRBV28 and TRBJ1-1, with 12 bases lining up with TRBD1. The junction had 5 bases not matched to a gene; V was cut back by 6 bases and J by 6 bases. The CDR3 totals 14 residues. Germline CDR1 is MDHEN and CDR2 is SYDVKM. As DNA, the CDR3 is TGTGCCAGCAGGACGGGACAGGGGGCCGCTGAAGCTTTCTTT. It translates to CASRTGQGAAEAFF. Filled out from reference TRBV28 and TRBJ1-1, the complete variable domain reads DVKVTQSSRYLVKRTGEKVFLECVQDMDHENMFWYRQDPGLGLRLIYFSYDVKMKEKGDIPEGYSVSREKKERFSLILESASTNQTSMYLCASRTGQGAAEAFFGQGTRLTVV.

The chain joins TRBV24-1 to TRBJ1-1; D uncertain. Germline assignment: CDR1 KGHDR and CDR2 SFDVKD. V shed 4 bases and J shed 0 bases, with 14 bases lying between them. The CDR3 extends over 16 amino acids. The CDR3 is CATSDRLRPMNTEAFF. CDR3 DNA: TGTGCCACCAGTGACCGCCTCAGGCCTATGAACACTGAAGCTTTCTTT.

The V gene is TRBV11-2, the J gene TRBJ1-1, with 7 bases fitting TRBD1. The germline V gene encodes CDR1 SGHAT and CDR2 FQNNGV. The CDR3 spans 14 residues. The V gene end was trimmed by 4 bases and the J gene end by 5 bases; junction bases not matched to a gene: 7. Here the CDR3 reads CASSSPGQITEAFF. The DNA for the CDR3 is TGTGCCAGCAGCTCACCGGGACAGATTACTGAAGCTTTCTTT.

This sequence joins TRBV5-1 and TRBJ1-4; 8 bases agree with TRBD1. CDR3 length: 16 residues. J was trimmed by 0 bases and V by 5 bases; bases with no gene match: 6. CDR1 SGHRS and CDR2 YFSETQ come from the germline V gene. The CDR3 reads CASSPTGVATNEKLFF. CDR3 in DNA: TGCGCCAGCAGTCCGACAGGGGTGGCAACTAATGAAAAACTGTTTTTT.

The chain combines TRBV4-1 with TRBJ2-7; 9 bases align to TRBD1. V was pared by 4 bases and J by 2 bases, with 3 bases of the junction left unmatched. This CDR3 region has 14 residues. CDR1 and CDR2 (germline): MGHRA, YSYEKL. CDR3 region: CASSLRDRAYEQYF. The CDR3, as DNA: TGCGCCAGCAGCCTCCGGGACAGGGCCTACGAGCAGTACTTC.

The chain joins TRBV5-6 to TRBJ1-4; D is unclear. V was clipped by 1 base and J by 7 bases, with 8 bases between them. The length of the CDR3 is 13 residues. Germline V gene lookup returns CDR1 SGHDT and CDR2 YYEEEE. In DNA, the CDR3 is TGTGCCAGCAGCTTGTCCGGAGCTGAAAAACTGTTTTTT. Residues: CASSLSGAEKLFF.

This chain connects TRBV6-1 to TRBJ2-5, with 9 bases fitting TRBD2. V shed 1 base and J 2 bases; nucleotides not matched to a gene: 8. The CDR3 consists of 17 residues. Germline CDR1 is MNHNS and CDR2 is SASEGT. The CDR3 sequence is CASSEEVAGDLQETQYF. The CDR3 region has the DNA TGTGCCAGCAGTGAAGAGGTAGCGGGGGACCTACAAGAGACCCAGTACTTC.

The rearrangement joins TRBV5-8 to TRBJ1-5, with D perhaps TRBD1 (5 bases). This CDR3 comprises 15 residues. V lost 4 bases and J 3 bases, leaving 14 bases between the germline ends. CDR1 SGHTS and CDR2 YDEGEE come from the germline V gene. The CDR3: CASSPVATVNQPQHF. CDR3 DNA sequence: TGTGCCAGCAGCCCGGTCGCGACAGTCAATCAGCCCCAGCATTTT.

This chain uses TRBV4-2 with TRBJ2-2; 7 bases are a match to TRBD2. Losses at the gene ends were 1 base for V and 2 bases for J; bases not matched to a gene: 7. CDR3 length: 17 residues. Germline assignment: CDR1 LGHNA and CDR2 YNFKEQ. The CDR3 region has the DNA TGTGCCAGCAGCCAAGCATGGCTAGCGGTTAACACCGGGGAGCTGTTTTTT. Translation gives CASSQAWLAVNTGELFF.

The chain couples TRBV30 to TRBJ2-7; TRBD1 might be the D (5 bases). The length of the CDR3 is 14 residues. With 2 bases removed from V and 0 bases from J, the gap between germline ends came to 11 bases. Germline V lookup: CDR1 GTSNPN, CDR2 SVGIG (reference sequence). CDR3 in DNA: TGTGCCTGGAGTCCACAGGTAAGCTCCTACGAGCAGTACTTC. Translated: CAWSPQVSSYEQYF.

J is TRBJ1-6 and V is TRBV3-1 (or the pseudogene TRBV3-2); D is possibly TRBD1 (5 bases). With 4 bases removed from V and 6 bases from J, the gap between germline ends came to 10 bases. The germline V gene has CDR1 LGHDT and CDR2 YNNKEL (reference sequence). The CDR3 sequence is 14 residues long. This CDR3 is CASSPQGGNSPLHF. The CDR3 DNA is TGTGCCAGCAGCCCCCAGGGTGGTAATTCACCCCTCCACTTT.

The CDR3 nucleotides read TGTGCCAGCTCACCACTGCCAGGGGGTAATTCACCCCTCCACTTT. Residues: CASSPLPGGNSPLHF. V usage is TRBV18 and J usage is TRBJ1-6, with 7 bases lining up with TRBD1. The germline V gene encodes CDR1 KGHSH and CDR2 LQKENI. The CDR3 has 15 residues. After removal of 1 base from V and 6 bases from J, the junction contained 3 bases not matched to a gene.

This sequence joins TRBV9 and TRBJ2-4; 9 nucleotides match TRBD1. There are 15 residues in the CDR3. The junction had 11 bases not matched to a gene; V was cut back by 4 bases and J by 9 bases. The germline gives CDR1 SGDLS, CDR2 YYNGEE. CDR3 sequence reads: CASSPSGTGYFIQYF. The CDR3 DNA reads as TGTGCCAGCAGCCCATCCGGGACAGGGTATTTCATTCAGTACTTC.

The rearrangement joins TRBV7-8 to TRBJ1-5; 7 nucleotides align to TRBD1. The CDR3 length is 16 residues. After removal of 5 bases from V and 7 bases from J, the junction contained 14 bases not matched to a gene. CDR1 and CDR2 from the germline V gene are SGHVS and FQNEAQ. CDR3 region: CASSRTGTERNQPQHF. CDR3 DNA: TGTGCCAGCAGCCGTACCGGGACAGAGAGGAACCAGCCCCAGCATTTT.

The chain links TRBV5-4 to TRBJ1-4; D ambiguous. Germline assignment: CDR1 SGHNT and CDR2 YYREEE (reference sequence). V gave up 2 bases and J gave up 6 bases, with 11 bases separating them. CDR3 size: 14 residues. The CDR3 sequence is CASSLSGVDEKLFF. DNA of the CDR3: TGTGCCAGCAGCTTATCCGGGGTTGATGAAAAACTGTTTTTT.

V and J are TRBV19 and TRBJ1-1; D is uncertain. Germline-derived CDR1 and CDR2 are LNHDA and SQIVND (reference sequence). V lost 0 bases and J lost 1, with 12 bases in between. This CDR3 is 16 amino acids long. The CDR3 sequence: CASSIDSAARNTEAFF. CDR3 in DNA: TGTGCCAGTAGTATAGATTCGGCAGCGCGGAACACTGAAGCTTTCTTT.

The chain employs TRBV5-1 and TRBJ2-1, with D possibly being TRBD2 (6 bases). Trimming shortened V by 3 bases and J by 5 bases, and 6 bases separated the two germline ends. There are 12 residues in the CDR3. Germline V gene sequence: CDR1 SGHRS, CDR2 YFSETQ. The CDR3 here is CASSWRDNEQFF. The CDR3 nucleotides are TGCGCCAGCAGCTGGAGGGACAATGAGCAGTTCTTC.

The CDR3 DNA follows: TGTGCCAGTGAGCCGGGACAGGGGAGACCTGAAGCTTTCTTT. This encodes CASEPGQGRPEAFF. The V gene is TRBV6-5, the J gene TRBJ1-1, with TRBD1 matching 10 bases. V was clipped by 9 bases and J by 6 bases; unmatched bases: 10. From germline, CDR1 is MNHEY and CDR2 SVGAGI. This CDR3 spans 14 amino acids.

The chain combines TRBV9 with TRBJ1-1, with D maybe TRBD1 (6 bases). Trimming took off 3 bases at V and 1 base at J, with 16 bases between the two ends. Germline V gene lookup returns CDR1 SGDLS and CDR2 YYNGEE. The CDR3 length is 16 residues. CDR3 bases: TGTGCCAGCAGCGCGACGCTGACAGGCAAGAACACTGAAGCTTTCTTT. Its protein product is CASSATLTGKNTEAFF.

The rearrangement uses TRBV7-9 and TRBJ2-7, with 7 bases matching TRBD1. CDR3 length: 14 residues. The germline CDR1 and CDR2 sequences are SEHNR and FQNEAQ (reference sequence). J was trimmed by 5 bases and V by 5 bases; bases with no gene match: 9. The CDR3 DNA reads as TGTGCCAGCAGCCCAACGGACAGGCTCCACGAGCAGTACTTC. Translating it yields CASSPTDRLHEQYF.

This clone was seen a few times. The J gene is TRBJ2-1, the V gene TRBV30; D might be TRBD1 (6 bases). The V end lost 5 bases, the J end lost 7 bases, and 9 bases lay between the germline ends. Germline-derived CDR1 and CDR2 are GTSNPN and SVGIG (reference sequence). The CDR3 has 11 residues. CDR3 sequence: CAWQGNNEQFF. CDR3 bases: TGTGCCTGGCAGGGGAATAATGAGCAGTTCTTC.